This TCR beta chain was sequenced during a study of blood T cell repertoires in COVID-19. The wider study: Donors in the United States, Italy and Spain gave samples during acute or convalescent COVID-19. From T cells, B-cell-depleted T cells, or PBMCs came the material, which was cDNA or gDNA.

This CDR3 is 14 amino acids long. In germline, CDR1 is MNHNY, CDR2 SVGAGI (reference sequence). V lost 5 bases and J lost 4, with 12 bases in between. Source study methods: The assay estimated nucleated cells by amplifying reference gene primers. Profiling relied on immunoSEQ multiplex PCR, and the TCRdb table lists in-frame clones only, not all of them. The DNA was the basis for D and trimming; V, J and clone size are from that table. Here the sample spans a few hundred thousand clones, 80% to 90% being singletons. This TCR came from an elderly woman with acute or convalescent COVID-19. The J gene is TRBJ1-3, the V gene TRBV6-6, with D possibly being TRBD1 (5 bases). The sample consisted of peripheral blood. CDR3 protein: CASSRDSNGNTIYF. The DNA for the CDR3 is TGTGCCAGCAGTCGAGACAGTAACGGAAACACCATATATTTT.